The rows below give T cell receptor beta chains drawn from one sample of a study of CD8 T cells in Susac syndrome. TCRdb reanalysed the immunoSEQ multiplex PCR reads using MiXCR and keeps one entry per CDR3 protein. The sample lists 350,000 to 550,000 distinct CDR3 sequences, 85% occurring once. The specimen sequenced was CD8+ T cells from PBMCs. These receptors were collected from a human donor with multiple sclerosis. CDR3s include the opening cysteine and the closing phenylalanine or tryptophan. The D gene is left open where the match is weak. Clone size is given for some rows only: seen once, a few or many times, or a class if the clone is expanded.

J gene	clone size	D gene	V gene	CDR3 DNA	CDR3 protein
TRBJ2-1	-	TRBD2	TRBV3-1	TGTGCCAGCAGCCAACGGGGGGTTTCCTACAATGAGCAGTTCTTC	CASSQRGVSYNEQFF
TRBJ2-1	-	TRBD2	TRBV27	TGTGCCAGCAGTACACATAGCGGGAGCTCCTACAATGAGCAGTTCTTC	CASSTHSGSSYNEQFF
TRBJ2-7	-	-	TRBV7-8	TGTGCCAGCAGCACCGGACAGATCTACGAGCAGTACTTC	CASSTGQIYEQYF
TRBJ1-5	few	-	TRBV7-2	TGTGCCAGCAGCTTAGCGACAGGTGGGAATCAGCCCCAGCATTTT	CASSLATGGNQPQHF
TRBJ1-2	-	-	TRBV7-9	TGTGCCAGCAGCTTAGGACAGAATGGCTACACCTTC	CASSLGQNGYTF
TRBJ1-1	-	-	TRBV5-1	TGCGCCAGCAGCTTGAGGCCGTGGTCGGTTGAAGCTTTCTTT	CASSLRPWSVEAFF
TRBJ2-2	-	TRBD1	TRBV19	TGTGCCAGTAGTGCAATGGACAGGGGGCTCGGGGAGCTGTTTTTT	CASSAMDRGLGELFF
TRBJ2-2	many	-	TRBV12-3/TRBV12-4	TGTGCCAGCAGCTTAGGGGCCGGGGAGCTGTTTTTT	CASSLGAGELFF
TRBJ2-1	-	TRBD1	TRBV9	TGTGCCAGCTCCGGACAGGGTATGGTAGCCAATGAGCAGTTCTTC	CASSGQGMVANEQFF
TRBJ1-5	-	-	TRBV6-5	TGTGCCAGCAGTTACGACGGGGGCAGAGATCAGCCCCAGCATTTT	CASSYDGGRDQPQHF
TRBJ2-7	-	-	TRBV4-1	TGCGCCAGCAGCCAAGCGGAGGGGGTCTTCTACGAGCAGTACTTC	CASSQAEGVFYEQYF
TRBJ2-7	once	-	TRBV30	TGTGCCTGGAGTGTAGGAGGAGGACACGAGCAGTACTTC	CAWSVGGGHEQYF
TRBJ2-7	-	-	TRBV29-1	TGCAGCGTTAGGGACGGTCCGTACGAGCAGTACTTC	CSVRDGPYEQYF
TRBJ2-1	once	TRBD2	TRBV4-1	TGCGCCAGCAGCCCACTGGCGGGGGAAAACAATGAGCAGTTCTTC	CASSPLAGENNEQFF
TRBJ1-4	-	-	TRBV6-1	TGTGCCAGCAGTCTGAGTTGGACAGCCACAACTAATGAAAAACTGTTTTTT	CASSLSWTATTNEKLFF
TRBJ1-2	-	-	TRBV3-1	TGTGCCAGCAGCCAAGATCTGAAAGGGTGGGGTAACTATGGCTACACCTTC	CASSQDLKGWGNYGYTF
TRBJ2-5	once	-	TRBV7-8	TGTGCCAGCAGCAAACCGGGACGTACTATTCGCCATGGGGGTCAAGAGACCCAGTACTTC	CASSKPGRTIRHGGQETQYF
TRBJ2-5	-	-	TRBV5-4	TGTGCCAGCAGTCCAATCGGGGAAGAGACCCAGTACTTC	CASSPIGEETQYF
TRBJ2-2	-	-	TRBV4-1	TGCGCCAGCAGCCAAGATTCACAGCCCACCGGGGAGCTGTTTTTT	CASSQDSQPTGELFF
TRBJ1-1	-	-	TRBV4-1	TGCGCCAGCAGCCAAGGCCCCGGGACCGTGAACACTGAAGCTTTCTTT	CASSQGPGTVNTEAFF